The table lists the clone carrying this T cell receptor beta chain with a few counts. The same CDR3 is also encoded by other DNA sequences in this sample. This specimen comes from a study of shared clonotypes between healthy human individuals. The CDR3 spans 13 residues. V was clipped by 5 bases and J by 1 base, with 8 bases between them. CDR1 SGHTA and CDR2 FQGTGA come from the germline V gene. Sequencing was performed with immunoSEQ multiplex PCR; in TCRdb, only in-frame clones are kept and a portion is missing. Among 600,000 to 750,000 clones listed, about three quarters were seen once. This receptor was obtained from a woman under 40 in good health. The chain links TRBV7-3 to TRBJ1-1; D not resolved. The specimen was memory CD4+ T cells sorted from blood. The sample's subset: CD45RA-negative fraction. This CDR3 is CASSTQRNTEAFF. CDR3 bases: TGTGCCAGCAGCACGCAGAGGAACACTGAAGCTTTCTTT.